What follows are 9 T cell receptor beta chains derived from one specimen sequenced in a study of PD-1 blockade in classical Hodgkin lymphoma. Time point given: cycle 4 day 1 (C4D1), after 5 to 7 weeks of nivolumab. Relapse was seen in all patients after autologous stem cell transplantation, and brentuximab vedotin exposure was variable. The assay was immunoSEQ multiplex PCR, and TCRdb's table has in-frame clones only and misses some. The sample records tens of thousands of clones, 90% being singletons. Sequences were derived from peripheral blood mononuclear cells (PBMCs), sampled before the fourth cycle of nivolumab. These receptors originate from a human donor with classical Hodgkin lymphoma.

CDR3 sequence: CASSLSGGNDEQYF. As DNA, the CDR3 is TGTGCCAGCAGCCTTAGCGGGGGGAACGACGAGCAGTACTTC. The chain links TRBV4-2 to TRBJ2-7, with 10 nucleotides matching TRBD2. The V segment lost 4 bases and the J segment 5 bases; nucleotides outside the gene matches: 5. CDR1 and CDR2 (germline): LGHNA, YNFKEQ. The CDR3 totals 14 residues.

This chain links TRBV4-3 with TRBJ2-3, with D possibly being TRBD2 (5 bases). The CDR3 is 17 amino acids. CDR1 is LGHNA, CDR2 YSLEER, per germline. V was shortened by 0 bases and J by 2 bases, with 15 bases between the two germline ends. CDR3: CASSQDLMARVTDTQYF. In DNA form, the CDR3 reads TGCGCCAGCAGCCAAGATCTTATGGCGCGGGTCACAGATACGCAGTATTTT.

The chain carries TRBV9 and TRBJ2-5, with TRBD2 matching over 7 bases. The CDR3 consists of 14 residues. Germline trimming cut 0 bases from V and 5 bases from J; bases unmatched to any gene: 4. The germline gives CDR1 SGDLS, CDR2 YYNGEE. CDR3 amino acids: CASSVESGVETQYF. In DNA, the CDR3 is TGTGCCAGCAGCGTAGAAAGCGGGGTGGAGACCCAGTACTTC.

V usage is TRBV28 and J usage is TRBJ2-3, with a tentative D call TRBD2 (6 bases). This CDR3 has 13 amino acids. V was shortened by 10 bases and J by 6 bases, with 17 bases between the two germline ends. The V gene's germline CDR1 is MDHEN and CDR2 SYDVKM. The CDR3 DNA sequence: TGTGCCATACTCGGGACTGTCTCTGATACGCAGTATTTT. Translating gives CAILGTVSDTQYF.

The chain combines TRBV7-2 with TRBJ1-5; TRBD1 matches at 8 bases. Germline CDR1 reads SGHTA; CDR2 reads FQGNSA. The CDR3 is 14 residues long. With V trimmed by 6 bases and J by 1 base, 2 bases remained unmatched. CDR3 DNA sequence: TGTGCCAGCAGGACAGGGGCCAGCAATCAGCCCCAGCATTTT. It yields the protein CASRTGASNQPQHF.

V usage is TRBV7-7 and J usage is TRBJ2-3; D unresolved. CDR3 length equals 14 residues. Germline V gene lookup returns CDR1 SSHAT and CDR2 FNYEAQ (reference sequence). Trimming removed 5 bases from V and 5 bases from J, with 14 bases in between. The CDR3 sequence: CASSPGPEQDTQYF. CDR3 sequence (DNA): TGTGCCAGCAGCCCCGGTCCAGAGCAAGATACGCAGTATTTT.

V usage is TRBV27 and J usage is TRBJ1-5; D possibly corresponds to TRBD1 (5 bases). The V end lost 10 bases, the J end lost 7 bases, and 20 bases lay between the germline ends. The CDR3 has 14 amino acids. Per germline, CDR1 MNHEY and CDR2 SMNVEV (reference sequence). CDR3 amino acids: CATSNRGGGQPQHF. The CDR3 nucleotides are TGTGCCACCTCTAACCGCGGGGGAGGGCAGCCCCAGCATTTT.

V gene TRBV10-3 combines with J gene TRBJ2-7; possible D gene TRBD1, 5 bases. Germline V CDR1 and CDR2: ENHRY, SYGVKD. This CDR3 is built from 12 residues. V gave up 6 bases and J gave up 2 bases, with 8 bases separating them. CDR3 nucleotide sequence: TGTGCCATCAGGGACACCACCTACGAGCAGTACTTC. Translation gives CAIRDTTYEQYF.

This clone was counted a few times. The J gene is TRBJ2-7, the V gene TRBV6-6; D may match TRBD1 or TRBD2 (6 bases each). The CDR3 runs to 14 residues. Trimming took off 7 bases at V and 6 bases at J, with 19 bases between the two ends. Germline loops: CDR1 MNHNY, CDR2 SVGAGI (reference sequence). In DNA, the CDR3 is TGTGCCAGCACCCCCCGGGGGCTTAGTGGCGAGCAGTACTTC. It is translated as CASTPRGLSGEQYF.